This passage covers 16 T cell receptor beta chains from one sample sequenced in a study of blood T cell repertoires in COVID-19. Only in-frame clones appear in the TCRdb table, and some are missing; sequencing was by immunoSEQ multiplex PCR. The table shows roughly 180,000 clones, with roughly 76% occurring only once. Sequencing was done on a sample of peripheral blood. Receptor source: a woman aged 40 to 50 with COVID-19, enrolled during active disease.

CDR3 protein: CASREGTSTFEQFF. The CDR3 DNA is TGCGCCAGCAGAGAAGGGACTAGCACGTTTGAGCAGTTCTTC. The rearrangement links TRBV5-1 to TRBJ2-1, with 9 bases matching TRBD2. The germline V gene has CDR1 SGHRS and CDR2 YFSETQ. Germline trimming cut 5 bases from V and 9 bases from J; bases unmatched to any gene: 9. The CDR3 spans 14 residues.

This clone was observed once. The chain uses TRBV6-4 and TRBJ2-1, with 12 bases identical to TRBD2. The CDR3 totals 14 residues. From germline, CDR1 is MRHNA and CDR2 SNTAGT. The V and J ends lost 5 bases and 9 bases, in that order; junction bases with no gene match: 5. In DNA, the CDR3 is TGTGCCAGCAGTCGACTAGCGGGGGACCGTGAGCAGTTCTTC. Translating gives CASSRLAGDREQFF.

This clone came up a few times. This chain joins TRBV6-5 and TRBJ1-2; TRBD1 matches 10 bases. Trimming at V came to 7 bases and at J to 1 base, leaving 3 bases not matched to a gene. Germline V gives CDR1 MNHEY, CDR2 SVGAGI. The CDR3 is 14 amino acids. CDR3 amino acids: CASTRDRGNYGYTF. The CDR3 nucleotides are TGTGCCAGCACTAGGGACAGGGGTAACTATGGCTACACCTTC.

The chain combines TRBV11-2 with TRBJ2-1; TRBD2 agrees at 11 bases. In germline, CDR1 is SGHAT, CDR2 FQNNGV. Trimming cost V 0 bases and J 7 bases; bases outside gene matches: 8. This CDR3 is built from 17 residues. DNA of the CDR3: TGTGCCAGCAGCTTAGAACTACTAGCGGGAGTGACAAATGAGCAGTTCTTC. Protein product: CASSLELLAGVTNEQFF.

This sequence joins TRBV7-2 and TRBJ2-5; D unresolved. Between the trimmed V and J ends, which lost 1 base and 5 bases, there was a span of 8 bases. The CDR3 is made up of 13 amino acids. CDR1 is SGHTA and CDR2 is FQGNSA in the germline V gene. Written as DNA, the CDR3 is TGTGCCAGCAGCTTAGGCTATTCGGAGACCCAGTACTTC. This translates into CASSLGYSETQYF.

The chain joins TRBV30 to TRBJ1-5; tentatively, D is TRBD1 (6 bases). Trimming removed 4 bases from V and 0 bases from J, with 19 bases in between. Looked up from germline, CDR1 is GTSNPN and CDR2 is SVGIG (reference sequence). CDR3 length: 17 residues. CDR3 nucleotides: TGTGCCTGGACCTCGGCCCGGACAGTTCGTAGCAATCAGCCCCAGCATTTT. Translating gives CAWTSARTVRSNQPQHF.

This rearrangement joins TRBV29-1 to TRBJ2-5; the match to TRBD2 covers 7 bases. Trimming cost V 4 bases and J 4 bases; bases outside gene matches: 0. The CDR3 loop spans 11 amino acids. CDR1 SQVTM and CDR2 ANQGSEA come from the germline V gene. The CDR3 loop reads CSVGEGETQYF. CDR3 nucleotides: TGCAGCGTTGGGGAGGGAGAGACCCAGTACTTC.

The CDR3 DNA reads TGTGCCAGCAGTTTCGGGGGGAACGGGGATACGCAGTATTTT. Translation gives CASSFGGNGDTQYF. The chain combines TRBV11-3 with TRBJ2-3; 7 positions agree with TRBD2. Germline V lookup: CDR1 SGHNT, CDR2 YENEEA. There are 14 residues in the CDR3. After removal of 6 bases from V and 6 bases from J, the junction contained 9 bases not matched to a gene.

The CDR3 DNA sequence: TGTGCCAGCAGCCAGACCGGGACAGGGGGCTACGAGCAGTACTTC. The encoded protein is CASSQTGTGGYEQYF. The chain couples TRBV3-1 (or the pseudogene TRBV3-2) to TRBJ2-7, with 11 bases lining up with TRBD1. The CDR3 has 15 amino acids. Trimming cost V 3 bases and J 3 bases; bases outside gene matches: 4. Germline lookup yields CDR1 LGHDT and CDR2 YNNKEL (reference sequence).

The genes are TRBV19 and TRBJ1-5; 9 bases line up with TRBD1. The V and J ends lost 4 bases and 3 bases, in that order; junction bases with no gene match: 7. CDR1 LNHDA and CDR2 SQIVND come from the germline V gene (reference sequence). CDR3 size: 16 residues. The CDR3 loop reads CASSTRGQGPNQPQHF. For the CDR3, the DNA is TGTGCCAGTAGTACCCGGGGACAGGGACCCAATCAGCCCCAGCATTTT.

This clone was seen a few times. The rearrangement uses TRBV19 and TRBJ2-7, with TRBD1 matching 8 bases. The CDR3 is made up of 17 amino acids. Trimming took 3 bases from V and 3 from J; bases not matched to a gene: 13. The germline V gene has CDR1 LNHDA and CDR2 SQIVND (reference sequence). Here the CDR3 DNA reads TGTGCCAGTAGTATCAGAACAGGGACAGGCATTAACTACGAGCAGTACTTC. This codes for CASSIRTGTGINYEQYF.

This clone was recorded many times. At one end, the junction sequence differs from germline, possibly due to a read error. The chain employs TRBV7-9 and TRBJ1-4; 7 positions match TRBD1. CDR1 and CDR2 (germline): SEHNR, FQNEAQ (reference sequence). The CDR3 consists of 15 residues. DNA of the CDR3: TGTGCCAGCAGTTTAGGACAGGCTCGGAGTGAAAAACTGTTTTTT. Translating it yields CASSLGQARSEKLFF.

V is TRBV6-2 or TRBV6-3 and J is TRBJ1-2; D may be TRBD1 (6 bases). This CDR3 comprises 13 residues. Trimming removed 0 bases at V and 4 bases at J, with 6 bases between. Germline V lookup: CDR1 MNHEY, CDR2 SVGEGT. The CDR3 sequence: CASSYSGGYGYTF. CDR3 sequence (DNA): TGTGCCAGCAGTTACTCAGGGGGCTATGGCTACACCTTC.

In this sample, this clone turned up a few times. V usage is TRBV3-1 (or the pseudogene TRBV3-2) and J usage is TRBJ1-2; D may be TRBD1 (6 bases). Germline CDR1 reads LGHDT; CDR2 reads YNNKEL (reference sequence). With 1 base removed from V and 4 bases from J, the gap between germline ends came to 10 bases. This CDR3 comprises 14 residues. As DNA, the CDR3 is TGTGCCAGCAGCCAAGCCTCGGACAGCTATGGCTACACCTTC. It yields the protein CASSQASDSYGYTF.

The CDR3, as DNA: TGTGCCAGCACCCCCGGCGGGGGGGGCGAGCAGTACTTC. It specifies CASTPGGGGEQYF. The rearrangement uses TRBV7-8 and TRBJ2-7; 9 nucleotides match TRBD2. The germline gives CDR1 SGHVS, CDR2 FQNEAQ. Trimming removed 7 bases from V and 6 bases from J; junction bases left unmatched: 7. The CDR3 length is 13 residues.

The chain combines TRBV20-1 with TRBJ2-1, with 9 positions matching TRBD2. The germline V gene encodes CDR1 DFQATT and CDR2 SNEGSKA (reference sequence). The V segment lost 3 bases and the J segment 4 bases; nucleotides outside the gene matches: 7. CDR3 length: 15 amino acids. Here the CDR3 reads CSASVSGSWYNEQFF. CDR3 nucleotide sequence: TGCAGTGCTAGTGTTAGCGGGAGTTGGTACAATGAGCAGTTCTTC.